The subject of this entry is one TCR beta chain. The record originates from a study of blood T cell repertoires in COVID-19. Study details: The United States, Italy and Spain supplied acute and convalescent COVID-19 samples. Nucleic acid was either cDNA or gDNA, and it came from T cells, B-cell-depleted T cells, or PBMCs.

There are 16 residues in the CDR3. The V and J ends lost 3 bases and 5 bases, in that order; junction bases with no gene match: 12. Germline lookup yields CDR1 SGHTA and CDR2 FQGNSA. Per the original methods: From reference gene primer amplification, estimates of nucleated cell counts were derived. Only in-frame clones appear in the TCRdb table, and some are missing; sequencing was by immunoSEQ multiplex PCR. The DNA was the basis for D and trimming; V, J and clone size are from that table. This sample has roughly 80,000 clones, with 65% to 85% found just once. The sample taken for sequencing was peripheral blood. The chain links TRBV7-2 to TRBJ2-5, with 7 bases matching TRBD2. This sequence was found in a man aged 60 to 75 with active or convalescent COVID-19. The chain's CDR3 is CASSLTGLAAEETQYF. In DNA, the CDR3 is TGTGCCAGCAGCTTGACCGGGCTAGCGGCCGAGGAGACCCAGTACTTC.